A selection of T cell receptor beta chains follows, all from one sample in a study of T cell responses to AZD1222 COVID-19 vaccine. The repertoire was sequenced with immunoSEQ multiplex PCR; TCRdb's copy has only in-frame clones and lacks some. The table lists 110,000 to 150,000 clones, 90% to 95% of them singletons. This material consisted of peripheral blood, taken on day 0 of AZD1222 vaccination. These receptors all stem from an adult in good health. The conserved cysteine and the conserved F or W are not part of the CDR3 here. Each record gives: V gene, J gene, CDR3 protein.

v_gene: TRBV4-3
j_gene: TRBJ1-4
CDR3aa: ASSQGAGPTEKLF

v_gene: TRBV28
j_gene: TRBJ1-2
CDR3aa: ASRPTGEGYYGYT

v_gene: TRBV19
j_gene: TRBJ1-1
CDR3aa: ASSILGLGTGFYTEAF

v_gene: TRBV7-9
j_gene: TRBJ1-3
CDR3aa: ASSLWDRRKDTIY

v_gene: TRBV13
j_gene: TRBJ2-2
CDR3aa: ASSPGRPNTGELF

v_gene: TRBV5-5
j_gene: TRBJ1-2
CDR3aa: ASSTTPGQSTYGYT

v_gene: TRBV18
j_gene: TRBJ1-5
CDR3aa: ASSPGGGGQPQH

v_gene: TRBV18
j_gene: TRBJ2-2
CDR3aa: ASSGLNTGELF

v_gene: TRBV5-6
j_gene: TRBJ1-4
CDR3aa: ASSSGGTSSTNEKLF

v_gene: TRBV7-2
j_gene: TRBJ1-5
CDR3aa: ASSLEGTVYNQPQH

v_gene: TRBV30
j_gene: TRBJ1-6
CDR3aa: AWSPPGQGFGDSPLH

v_gene: TRBV15
j_gene: TRBJ2-3
CDR3aa: ATSPGERNSTDTQY

v_gene: TRBV27
j_gene: TRBJ2-7
CDR3aa: ASSLGHEQY

v_gene: TRBV7-2
j_gene: TRBJ1-2
CDR3aa: ASSLDRDYGYT

v_gene: TRBV7-9
j_gene: TRBJ2-1
CDR3aa: ASSSLGLARYNEQF

v_gene: TRBV11-2
j_gene: TRBJ1-5
CDR3aa: ASAMGSGKGQPQH

v_gene: TRBV10-1
j_gene: TRBJ1-1
CDR3aa: ASSSRGRPEAF

v_gene: TRBV7-9
j_gene: TRBJ1-2
CDR3aa: ASSLEGIHGYT

v_gene: TRBV11-2
j_gene: TRBJ2-5
CDR3aa: ASSSGLGTETQY

v_gene: TRBV3-1/TRBV3-2
j_gene: TRBJ2-2
CDR3aa: ASSQGKDHTGELF

v_gene: TRBV3-1/TRBV3-2
j_gene: TRBJ2-3
CDR3aa: ASSQEGGLAGTDTQY

v_gene: TRBV7-8
j_gene: TRBJ2-7
CDR3aa: ASSPTVPVDEQY

v_gene: TRBV10-3
j_gene: TRBJ2-7
CDR3aa: AISGRIPGRDGEQY

v_gene: TRBV23-1
j_gene: TRBJ1-6
CDR3aa: ASSPLLTGINSPLH

v_gene: TRBV9
j_gene: TRBJ2-7
CDR3aa: ASSVERRGEQY

v_gene: TRBV7-2
j_gene: TRBJ2-3
CDR3aa: ASSLAGAGGTQY

v_gene: TRBV7-2
j_gene: TRBJ1-3
CDR3aa: ASSLAPPRPTGNTIY

v_gene: TRBV10-1
j_gene: TRBJ2-2
CDR3aa: ASSERDTGELF

v_gene: TRBV6-5
j_gene: TRBJ1-3
CDR3aa: ASSNSNGNTIY

v_gene: TRBV28
j_gene: TRBJ1-1
CDR3aa: ASSLEKAF

v_gene: TRBV5-1
j_gene: TRBJ2-1
CDR3aa: ANPWDFEQF

v_gene: TRBV29-1
j_gene: TRBJ1-4
CDR3aa: SVFNEKLF

v_gene: TRBV12-3/TRBV12-4
j_gene: TRBJ2-7
CDR3aa: ASSRQGLSEQY

v_gene: TRBV2
j_gene: TRBJ1-2
CDR3aa: ASSEAGVTYGYT

v_gene: TRBV7-8
j_gene: TRBJ1-3
CDR3aa: ASSLERTGGNWSGNTIY

v_gene: TRBV7-2
j_gene: TRBJ2-1
CDR3aa: ASSPSNEQF

v_gene: TRBV7-2
j_gene: TRBJ2-2
CDR3aa: ASSPSLGGAGELF

v_gene: TRBV5-4
j_gene: TRBJ2-7
CDR3aa: ASSLEGVGYEQY

v_gene: TRBV23-1
j_gene: TRBJ1-5
CDR3aa: ASSQSFQGSQPQH

v_gene: TRBV4-3
j_gene: TRBJ1-2
CDR3aa: ASSQDFTGHYGYT

v_gene: TRBV11-2
j_gene: TRBJ2-2
CDR3aa: ASSPSTGNNGELF

v_gene: TRBV2
j_gene: TRBJ1-3
CDR3aa: ASRAGGEGTGNTIY

v_gene: TRBV10-1
j_gene: TRBJ2-2
CDR3aa: ASSLGGNTGELF

v_gene: TRBV5-1
j_gene: TRBJ2-4
CDR3aa: ASSFPGQGIKNIQY

v_gene: TRBV11-2
j_gene: TRBJ1-5
CDR3aa: ASSRNGFGSNQPQH

v_gene: TRBV15
j_gene: TRBJ2-1
CDR3aa: ATSRAGTGPNEQF

v_gene: TRBV11-1
j_gene: TRBJ2-3
CDR3aa: ASSLIGDTQY